The rows below give T cell receptor beta chains drawn from one sample of a study of blood T cell repertoires in COVID-19. Sequencing used immunoSEQ multiplex PCR; TCRdb keeps in-frame clones, though not all of them. This repertoire shows roughly 70,000 clones, less than 90% found once; its top ten account for under 6.5%. Material for sequencing was peripheral blood. The receptors derive from an elderly man with COVID-19, enrolled during active disease. Both conserved end residues are part of each CDR3. D genes are given only for firm matches. Size values are once, few and many counts, or a class for expanded clones, and some rows have none.

CASSGDRTNYGYTF	TGCGCCAGCAGTGGGGACAGAACTAACTATGGCTACACCTTC	TRBV10-1	TRBJ1-2	TRBD1	few
CASSTQGHYEQYF	TGTGCCAGTAGTACCCAGGGGCACTACGAGCAGTACTTC	TRBV19	TRBJ2-7	-	-
CASSPGGVNTEAFF	TGTGCCAGCAGCCCCGGAGGTGTAAACACTGAAGCTTTCTTT	TRBV11-3	TRBJ1-1	-	-
CASSYSSQGIGSPLHF	TGTGCCAGCAGCTACTCGTCCCAGGGGATCGGGTCACCCCTCCACTTT	TRBV6-6	TRBJ1-6	-	-
CASSKQTGRWTDSNQPQHF	TGTGCCAGCAGCAAACAGACCGGTAGGTGGACAGATAGCAATCAGCCCCAGCATTTT	TRBV21-1	TRBJ1-5	-	-
CASSYRAGTGNTEAFF	TGTGCCAGCAGTTACCGAGCCGGGACAGGGAACACTGAAGCTTTCTTT	TRBV6-5	TRBJ1-1	TRBD1	-
CASSPHWAGDPFF	TGTGCCAGCAGCCCCCATTGGGCGGGGGACCCGTTCTTC	TRBV7-8	TRBJ2-1	TRBD2	-
CASTDGLETDTQYF	TGTGCCAGCACCGATGGACTAGAGACAGATACGCAGTATTTT	TRBV3-1/TRBV3-2	TRBJ2-3	TRBD2	-
CASSPTSIIGEREQYF	TGTGCCAGCAGCCCTACCTCTATTATTGGGGAGCGCGAGCAGTACTTC	TRBV5-4	TRBJ2-7	-	-
CASSFGGRYTF	TGTGCCAGCAGTTTCGGGGGACGCTACACCTTC	TRBV12-3/TRBV12-4	TRBJ1-2	-	-
CASNQRGPDTEAFF	TGTGCCAGCAACCAAAGGGGGCCCGACACTGAAGCTTTCTTT	TRBV7-9	TRBJ1-1	TRBD1	-
CASSSHVLNQPQHF	TGTGCCAGCTCCTCACACGTATTAAATCAGCCCCAGCATTTT	TRBV18	TRBJ1-5	-	-
CASSEDGLYEQYF	TGTGCCAGCAGTGAAGATGGCTTGTACGAGCAGTACTTC	TRBV2	TRBJ2-7	-	-
CASSADRPTGELFF	TGTGCCAGCAGTGCGGACAGACCCACCGGGGAGCTGTTTTTT	TRBV2	TRBJ2-2	-	-
CASRRSISNQPQHF	TGTGCCAGTCGACGGAGTATTAGCAATCAGCCCCAGCATTTT	TRBV2	TRBJ1-5	-	-
CASSVLQGLTDTQYF	TGTGCCAGCAGCGTGCTACAGGGGCTCACAGATACGCAGTATTTT	TRBV7-2	TRBJ2-3	TRBD1	-
CASQTYNRYTGELFF	TGTGCCAGCCAAACCTATAACCGGTACACCGGGGAGCTGTTTTTT	TRBV6-5	TRBJ2-2	-	-
CASSAGLTGASSYEQYF	TGCGCCAGCAGCGCTGGTTTAACAGGGGCCAGCTCCTACGAGCAGTACTTC	TRBV5-1	TRBJ2-7	TRBD1	-
CASSPRQGASSGANVLTF	TGTGCCAGCAGCCCCCGACAGGGGGCCAGCTCTGGGGCCAACGTCCTGACTTTC	TRBV14	TRBJ2-6	TRBD1	-
CASSEGLGQQPQHF	TGTGCCAGCAGTGAAGGCCTTGGGCAACAGCCCCAGCATTTT	TRBV6-1	TRBJ1-5	-	-
CASSLGSGNGYTF	TGTGCCAGCAGCTTAGGCTCAGGGAACGGCTACACCTTC	TRBV7-2	TRBJ1-2	-	-
CASSIDNEFNGYTF	TGTGCCAGCAGCATCGACAATGAGTTTAACGGCTACACCTTC	TRBV9	TRBJ1-2	-	once
CASSEVGVRNQPQHF	TGTGCCAGCAGTGAGGTAGGGGTCCGCAATCAGCCCCAGCATTTT	TRBV6-1	TRBJ1-5	-	-
CASSQDLPLPGQSYSNQPQHF	TGTGCCAGCAGCCAAGATTTGCCCCTCCCGGGACAGTCCTATAGCAATCAGCCCCAGCATTTT	TRBV3-1/TRBV3-2	TRBJ1-5	TRBD1	-
CASSQEGIWRYTDNSPLHF	TGTGCCAGCAGCCAGGAGGGCATTTGGAGGTATACGGATAATTCACCCCTCCACTTT	TRBV5-6	TRBJ1-6	-	-
CAIGESTGSETQYF	TGTGCCATCGGTGAGTCGACAGGGAGCGAGACCCAGTACTTC	TRBV10-3	TRBJ2-5	TRBD1	-
CASSEGQGTGYEQYF	TGTGCCAGCAGCGAAGGACAGGGAACAGGCTACGAGCAGTACTTC	TRBV9	TRBJ2-7	TRBD1	-
CASSGGTGYNSPLHF	TGTGCCAGCAGCGGAGGGACTGGCTATAATTCACCCCTCCACTTT	TRBV9	TRBJ1-6	-	few
CASSYSQGAGKLFF	TGTGCCAGCAGTTACTCACAGGGGGCAGGAAAACTGTTTTTT	TRBV6-5	TRBJ1-4	TRBD1	-
CASSLATAHSPLHF	TGTGCCAGCAGCTTGGCCACAGCCCATTCACCCCTCCACTTT	TRBV5-6	TRBJ1-6	-	-
CASSQEGSVGAAFF	TGTGCCAGCAGCCAAGAAGGGAGCGTTGGTGCAGCTTTCTTT	TRBV3-1/TRBV3-2	TRBJ1-1	-	-
CASSIRQGPTGELFF	TGTGCCAGCAGCATCCGACAGGGACCCACCGGGGAGCTGTTTTTT	TRBV9	TRBJ2-2	TRBD1	-
CASSPRVLKSPLHF	TGTGCCAGCAGCCCTCGGGTCTTAAAATCACCCCTCCACTTT	TRBV9	TRBJ1-6	-	-
CASSPRDISDTQYF	TGTGCCAGCAGCCCCCGCGACATCTCAGATACGCAGTATTTT	TRBV3-1/TRBV3-2	TRBJ2-3	-	once
CASSPGQGVYGYTF	TGTGCCAGCAGCCCGGGACAGGGTGTCTATGGCTACACCTTC	TRBV13	TRBJ1-2	TRBD1	-
CASSRDWNTEAFF	TGTGCCAGCTCACGCGACTGGAACACTGAAGCTTTCTTT	TRBV18	TRBJ1-1	-	few
CATSDRPPTGGGDYGYTF	TGTGCCACCAGTGACCGGCCTCCGACAGGGGGCGGAGACTATGGCTACACCTTC	TRBV24-1	TRBJ1-2	TRBD1	-
CASSLTGVGETQYF	TGTGCCAGCAGCTTGACGGGGGTAGGAGAGACCCAGTACTTC	TRBV7-2	TRBJ2-5	-	-
CASSLVGRGRNTEAFF	TGTGCCAGCAGCTTGGTGGGGCGGGGAAGGAACACTGAAGCTTTCTTT	TRBV5-6	TRBJ1-1	-	-
CASSLRQPNEKLFF	TGCGCCAGCAGCTTAAGACAGCCTAATGAAAAACTGTTTTTT	TRBV5-1	TRBJ1-4	-	-
CASSHLAGSGRDTQYF	TGTGCCAGCAGCCACCTAGCGGGGTCAGGCAGGGATACGCAGTATTTT	TRBV6-6	TRBJ2-3	TRBD2	-
CASSPQWSGDEAFF	TGTGCCAGCTCACCACAGTGGTCGGGGGATGAAGCTTTCTTT	TRBV18	TRBJ1-1	-	-
CASSLRRENEQYF	TGTGCCAGCAGCTTAAGGAGGGAAAACGAGCAGTACTTC	TRBV7-2	TRBJ2-7	-	-
CASSLGQGNYGYTF	TGTGCCAGCTCCTTGGGACAGGGGAACTATGGCTACACCTTC	TRBV18	TRBJ1-2	TRBD1	-
CASSPVPGGWTEAFF	TGTGCCAGCTCACCGGTCCCAGGGGGGTGGACTGAAGCTTTCTTT	TRBV18	TRBJ1-1	TRBD1	-
CASRRNRDSNEKLFF	TGTGCCAGCAGGCGAAACCGGGACAGTAATGAAAAACTGTTTTTT	TRBV28	TRBJ1-4	TRBD1	-
CASSYSKRGGLDTQYF	TGTGCCAGCAGTTACTCGAAGCGGGGGGGCTTAGATACGCAGTATTTT	TRBV6-5	TRBJ2-3	TRBD2	-
CASSSQVSGNTIYF	TGTGCCAGCAGCTCTCAGGTCTCTGGAAACACCATATATTTT	TRBV9	TRBJ1-3	-	-
CASSVGGGSNQPQHF	TGTGCCAGCAGTGTAGGGGGCGGAAGCAATCAGCCCCAGCATTTT	TRBV25-1	TRBJ1-5	TRBD1	-
CASSPEGGGGGETQYF	TGCGCCAGCAGCCCAGAAGGGGGGGGCGGGGGTGAGACCCAGTACTTC	TRBV4-3	TRBJ2-5	-	-
CAITPGQGGGNEQFF	TGTGCCATCACCCCGGGACAGGGAGGGGGGAATGAGCAGTTCTTC	TRBV10-3	TRBJ2-1	TRBD1	-
CAISERQAPYGYTF	TGTGCCATCAGTGAGAGGCAGGCGCCCTATGGCTACACCTTC	TRBV10-3	TRBJ1-2	-	few
CASSPRRGQGAHEQYF	TGTGCCAGCAGCCCCCGTAGGGGACAGGGGGCCCACGAGCAGTACTTC	TRBV9	TRBJ2-7	TRBD1	-
CASSAQGGLGEKLFF	TGTGCCAGCAGCGCCCAAGGAGGTTTGGGTGAAAAACTGTTTTTT	TRBV11-1	TRBJ1-4	-	once
CASSSQGDEQFF	TGTGCCAGCAGTTCCCAAGGGGATGAGCAGTTCTTC	TRBV6-2/TRBV6-3	TRBJ2-1	-	few
CASSPGGATEAFF	TGTGCCAGCAGCCCCGGAGGGGCAACTGAAGCTTTCTTT	TRBV6-2/TRBV6-3	TRBJ1-1	-	few
CASSPGQSYGYTF	TGTGCCAGCAGCCCGGGACAGAGCTATGGCTACACCTTC	TRBV5-6	TRBJ1-2	TRBD1	-
CASSLSQGEYEKLFF	TGCGCCAGCAGCTTGAGTCAGGGGGAATATGAAAAACTGTTTTTT	TRBV5-1	TRBJ1-4	TRBD1	-
CASSAGTRDTQYF	TGTGCCAGCAGCGCAGGGACACGGGATACGCAGTATTTT	TRBV7-9	TRBJ2-3	-	-